Given below is one TCR beta chain in context. The data were taken from a study of molecular identifiers for immune sequencing clone quantification. The CDR3 loop spans 17 amino acids. The V end lost 6 bases, the J end lost 1 base, and 22 bases lay between the germline ends. Germline V gene lookup returns CDR1 LGHNA and CDR2 YNFKEQ. Preparation of the bulk TCR libraries relied on previously described methods and listed TCR primers. TCRdb processed the PCR reads anew with MiXCR; each CDR3 protein has one entry. The sample records over 600,000 distinct CDR3 sequences, 15% to 20% being singletons. Sorted cell numbers of about 18,000 to 1,000,000, with 10%, 30% or 50% RNA, served as input for naive CD8 libraries.

The specimen was naive CD8+ T cells from blood, with Jurkat cell RNA spiked in. The subset is: FACS-sorted CD8+CD4-CCR7+CD45RA+ naive T cells. The sequence was collected from a human donor in good health. Some libraries in this study had Jurkat cell RNA spiked in. The rearrangement uses TRBV4-2 and TRBJ2-7; D tentatively fits TRBD1 or TRBD2 (6 bases each). CDR3: CASSLIRTRRGSYEQYF. DNA for the CDR3: TGTGCCAGCAGTCTGATTAGAACGAGGAGGGGGTCCTACGAGCAGTACTTC.